This TCR beta chain was profiled in a study of human T cells and chemical hapten exposure. In the study overall: Per-sample TCR yields varied mainly from small pooled library volume differences. Overall study results and limits: DPC sensitization left the count of TCRs above 1 in 1000 unchanged.

This clonotype was seen a few times. Its matching antigen is unknown. Germline values: CDR1 LGHNA, CDR2 YSLEER. V shed 4 bases, J shed 7 bases, and the junction held 10 bases outside the gene matches. The CDR3 has 14 residues. The library tagged individual cDNA molecules with unique molecular identifiers. Original handling: Sequenced samples showed a median of approximately 100,000 TCRs each, with counts running from roughly 23,000 to 700,000. TCRdb redid the calling of the RACE reads with MiXCR, one entry per CDR3 protein. The authors' filters were not applied to this entry. The sample shows some 90,000 distinct CDR3 sequences, 8.5% to 9% of them seen only once. Time point in this sample: healthy volunteer bleed at 2 weeks. Unfractionated whole blood yielded total RNA.

The source material was whole blood. The chain has TRBV4-3 and TRBJ2-7; TRBD1 matches at 7 bases. This sequence was found in a female donor in good health. Some clones in this sample may be carry-over from other donors' samples. The CDR3 region has the DNA TGCGCCAGCAGCCGTTCGACAGGGAAGCGGGAGCAGTACTTC. It codes for CASSRSTGKREQYF.